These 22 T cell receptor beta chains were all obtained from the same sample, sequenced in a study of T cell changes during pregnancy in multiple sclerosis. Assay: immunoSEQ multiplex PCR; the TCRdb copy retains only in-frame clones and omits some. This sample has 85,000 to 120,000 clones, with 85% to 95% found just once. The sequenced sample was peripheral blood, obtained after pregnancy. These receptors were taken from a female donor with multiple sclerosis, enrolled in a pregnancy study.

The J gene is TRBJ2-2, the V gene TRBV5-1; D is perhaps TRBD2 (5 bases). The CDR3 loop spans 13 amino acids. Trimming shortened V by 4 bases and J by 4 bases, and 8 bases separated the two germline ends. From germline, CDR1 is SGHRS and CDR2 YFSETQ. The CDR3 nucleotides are TGCGCCAGCAGCGGGGAGTTCACCGGGGAGCTGTTTTTT. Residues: CASSGEFTGELFF.

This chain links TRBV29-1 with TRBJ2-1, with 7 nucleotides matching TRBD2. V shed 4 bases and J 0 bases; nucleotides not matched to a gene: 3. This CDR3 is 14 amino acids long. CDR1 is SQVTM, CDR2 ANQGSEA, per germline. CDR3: CSVALAASYNEQFF. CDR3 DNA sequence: TGCAGCGTTGCGCTAGCGGCCTCCTACAATGAGCAGTTCTTC.

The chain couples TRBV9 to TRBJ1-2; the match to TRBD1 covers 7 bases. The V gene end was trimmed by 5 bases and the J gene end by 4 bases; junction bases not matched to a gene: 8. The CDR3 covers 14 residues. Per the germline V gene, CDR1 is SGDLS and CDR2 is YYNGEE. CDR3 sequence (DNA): TGTGCCAGCAGTGCGGGACAGTCTCTCTATGGCTACACCTTC. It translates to CASSAGQSLYGYTF.

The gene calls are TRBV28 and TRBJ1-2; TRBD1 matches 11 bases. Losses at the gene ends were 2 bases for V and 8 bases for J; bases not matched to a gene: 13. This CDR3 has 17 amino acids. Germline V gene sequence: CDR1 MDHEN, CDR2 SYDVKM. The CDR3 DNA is TGTGCCAGCAGTTTACGGGGGACAGGGGGAGGTTACGAGGGCTACACCTTC. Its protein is CASSLRGTGGGYEGYTF.

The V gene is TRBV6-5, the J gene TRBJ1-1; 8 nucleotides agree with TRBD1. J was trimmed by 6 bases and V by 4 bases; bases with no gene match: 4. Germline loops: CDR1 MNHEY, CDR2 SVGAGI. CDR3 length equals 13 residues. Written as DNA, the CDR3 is TGTGCCAGCAGTTCACCAGGGGGCGCTGAAGCTTTCTTT. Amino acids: CASSSPGGAEAFF.

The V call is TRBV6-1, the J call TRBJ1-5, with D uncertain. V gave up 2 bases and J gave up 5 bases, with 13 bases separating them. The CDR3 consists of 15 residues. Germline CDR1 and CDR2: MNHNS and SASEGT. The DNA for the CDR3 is TGTGCCAGCAGTGAAAGCGGGGTGGGGTATCAGCCCCAGCATTTT. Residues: CASSESGVGYQPQHF.

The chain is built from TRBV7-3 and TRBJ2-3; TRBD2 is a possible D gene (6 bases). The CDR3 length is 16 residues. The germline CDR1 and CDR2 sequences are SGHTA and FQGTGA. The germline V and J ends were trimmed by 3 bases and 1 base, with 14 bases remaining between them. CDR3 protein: CASSFNLGGGTDTQYF. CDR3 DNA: TGTGCCAGCAGCTTCAACCTAGGCGGGGGCACAGATACGCAGTATTTT. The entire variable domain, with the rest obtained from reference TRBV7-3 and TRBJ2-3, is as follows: GAGVSQTPSNKVTEKGKYVELRCDPISGHTALYWYRQSLGQGPEFLIYFQGTGAADDSGLPNDRFFAVRPEGSVSTLKIQRTERGDSAVYLCASSFNLGGGTDTQYFGPGTRLTVL.

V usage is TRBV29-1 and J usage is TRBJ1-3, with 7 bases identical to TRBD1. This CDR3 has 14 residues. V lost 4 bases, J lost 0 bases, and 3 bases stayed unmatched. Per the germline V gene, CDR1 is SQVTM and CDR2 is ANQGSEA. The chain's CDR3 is CSVAAGGSGNTIYF. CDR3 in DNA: TGCAGCGTTGCGGCAGGGGGCTCTGGAAACACCATATATTTT.

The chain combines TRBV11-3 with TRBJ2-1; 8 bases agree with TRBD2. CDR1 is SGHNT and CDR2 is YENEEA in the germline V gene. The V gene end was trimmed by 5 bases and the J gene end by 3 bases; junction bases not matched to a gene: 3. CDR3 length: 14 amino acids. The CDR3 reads CASSLSGSYNEQFF. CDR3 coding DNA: TGTGCCAGCAGCCTGAGCGGGAGCTACAATGAGCAGTTCTTC.

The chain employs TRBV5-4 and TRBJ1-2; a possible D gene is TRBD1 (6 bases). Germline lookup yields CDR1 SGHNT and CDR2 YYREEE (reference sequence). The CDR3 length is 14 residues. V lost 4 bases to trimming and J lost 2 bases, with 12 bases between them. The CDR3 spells CASSAPQGNYGYTF. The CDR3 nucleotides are TGTGCCAGCAGCGCTCCCCAGGGGAACTATGGCTACACCTTC.

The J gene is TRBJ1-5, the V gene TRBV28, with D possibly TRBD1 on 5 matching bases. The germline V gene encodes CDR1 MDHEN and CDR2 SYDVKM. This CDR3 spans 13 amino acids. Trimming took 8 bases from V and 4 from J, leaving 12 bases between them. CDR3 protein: CASLTGGNQPQHF. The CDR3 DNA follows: TGTGCCAGCCTGACCGGGGGGAATCAGCCCCAGCATTTT.

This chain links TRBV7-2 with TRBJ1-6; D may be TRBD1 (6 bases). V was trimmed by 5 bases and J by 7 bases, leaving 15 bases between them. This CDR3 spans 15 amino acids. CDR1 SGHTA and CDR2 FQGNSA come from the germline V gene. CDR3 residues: CASSARDIPNSPLHF. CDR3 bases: TGTGCCAGCAGCGCCCGGGACATACCAAATTCACCCCTCCACTTT.

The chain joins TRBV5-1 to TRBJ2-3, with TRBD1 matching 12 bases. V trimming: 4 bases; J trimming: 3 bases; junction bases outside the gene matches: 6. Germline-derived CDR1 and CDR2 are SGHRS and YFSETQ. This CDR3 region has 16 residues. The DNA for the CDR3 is TGCGCCAGCAGCGCCGGGGACAGGGGGCGAACAGATACGCAGTATTTT. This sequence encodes CASSAGDRGRTDTQYF.

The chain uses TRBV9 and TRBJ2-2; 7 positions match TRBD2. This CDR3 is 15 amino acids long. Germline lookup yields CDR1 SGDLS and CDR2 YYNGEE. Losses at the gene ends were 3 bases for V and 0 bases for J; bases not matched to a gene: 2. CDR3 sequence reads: CASSASGANTGELFF. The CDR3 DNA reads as TGTGCCAGCAGCGCGAGCGGGGCGAACACCGGGGAGCTGTTTTTT.

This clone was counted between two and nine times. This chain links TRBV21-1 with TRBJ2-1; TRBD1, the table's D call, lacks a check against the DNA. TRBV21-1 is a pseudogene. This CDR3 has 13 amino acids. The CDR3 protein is CASSMGQVREQFF. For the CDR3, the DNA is TGTGCCAGCAGCATGGGTCAGGTACGGGAGCAGTTCTTC.

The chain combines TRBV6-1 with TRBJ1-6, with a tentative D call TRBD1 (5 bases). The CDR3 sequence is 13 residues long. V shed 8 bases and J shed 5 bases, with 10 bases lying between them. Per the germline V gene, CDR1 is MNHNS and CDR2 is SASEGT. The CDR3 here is CASVGGNNSPLHF. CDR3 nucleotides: TGTGCCAGCGTGGGGGGGAATAATTCACCCCTCCACTTT.

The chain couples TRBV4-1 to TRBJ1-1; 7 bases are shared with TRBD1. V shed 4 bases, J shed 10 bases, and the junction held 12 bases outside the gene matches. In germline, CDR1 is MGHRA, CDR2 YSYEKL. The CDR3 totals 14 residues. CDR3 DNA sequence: TGCGCCAGCAGCCGATCACAGGGGCCAAACCCAGCTTTCTTT. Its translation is CASSRSQGPNPAFF.

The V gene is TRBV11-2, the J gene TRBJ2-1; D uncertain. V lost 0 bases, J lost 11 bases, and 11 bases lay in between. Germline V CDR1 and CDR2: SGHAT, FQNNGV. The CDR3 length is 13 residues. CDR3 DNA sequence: TGTGCCAGCAGCTTAGATCAGGCCCGCAAGCAGTTCTTC. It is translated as CASSLDQARKQFF.

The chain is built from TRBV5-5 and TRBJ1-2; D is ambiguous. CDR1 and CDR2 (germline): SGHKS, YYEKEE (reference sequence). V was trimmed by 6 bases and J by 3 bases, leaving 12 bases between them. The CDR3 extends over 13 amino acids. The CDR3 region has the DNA TGTGCCAGCAAGCGGTCGGAGCACTATGGCTACACCTTC. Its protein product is CASKRSEHYGYTF.

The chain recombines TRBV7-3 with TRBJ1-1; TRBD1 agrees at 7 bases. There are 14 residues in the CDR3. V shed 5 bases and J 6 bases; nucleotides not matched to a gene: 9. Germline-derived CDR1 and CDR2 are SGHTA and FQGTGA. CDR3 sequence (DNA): TGTGCCAGCAGCGCCTCAGGGGGTAACTCTGAAGCTTTCTTT. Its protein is CASSASGGNSEAFF.

CDR3 bases: TGTGCCAGCAGCGTCACTAGCGGGTCGAACACCGGGGAGCTGTTTTTT. This codes for CASSVTSGSNTGELFF. The chain carries TRBV7-2 and TRBJ2-2; TRBD2 aligns across 9 bases. Germline-derived CDR1 and CDR2 are SGHTA and FQGNSA. The CDR3 has 16 residues. With 5 bases clipped from V and 0 bases from J, the junction kept 4 bases outside the gene matches.

DNA for the CDR3: TGTGCCATGGGACAGGGGGAAATTGTGGATGGCTACACCTTC. It translates to CAMGQGEIVDGYTF. The J gene is TRBJ1-2, the V gene TRBV5-4; 11 positions agree with TRBD1. Germline V gene lookup returns CDR1 SGHNT and CDR2 YYREEE (reference sequence). This CDR3 comprises 14 residues. Losses at the gene ends were 9 bases for V and 6 bases for J; bases not matched to a gene: 10. Full variable domain (missing parts from reference TRBV5-4 and TRBJ1-2): ETGVTQSPTHLIKTRGQQVTLRCSSQSGHNTVSWYQQALGQGPQFIFQYYREEENGRGNFPPRFSGLQFPNYSSELNVNALELDDSALYLCAMGQGEIVDGYTFGSGTRLTVV.